This TCR beta chain was sequenced for a study of beta chain features in type 1 diabetes. Broader study findings: In every one of the four CD4+ subsets, TCRB CDR3s were moderately but significantly shorter in Type 1 diabetes patients. HLA effects on TCRB rearrangement stayed unresolved here.

Trimming removed 6 bases at V and 0 bases at J, with 13 bases between. CDR3 length equals 14 residues. Germline CDR1 and CDR2: SGHRS and YFSETQ. The whole isolated RNA underwent reverse transcription, so sequencing captured expressed TCRB transcripts. Approximately 3.6 million reads, on average, came from each naive, central memory and regulatory T cell sample. The assay was immunoSEQ multiplex PCR, and TCRdb's table has in-frame clones only and misses some. The table includes around 150,000 clones, about a tenth detected once. This clone was seen a few times. The target antigen is unknown. V and J are TRBV5-1 and TRBJ2-7, with TRBD1 as a possible D gene (6 bases). Sequenced: central memory CD4+ T cells from blood. This TCR derives from a man under 40 with type 1 diabetes. The DNA of the CDR3 is TGCGCCAGCAACAGGGACACCAGCTCCTACGAGCAGTACTTC. The encoded protein is CASNRDTSSYEQYF.